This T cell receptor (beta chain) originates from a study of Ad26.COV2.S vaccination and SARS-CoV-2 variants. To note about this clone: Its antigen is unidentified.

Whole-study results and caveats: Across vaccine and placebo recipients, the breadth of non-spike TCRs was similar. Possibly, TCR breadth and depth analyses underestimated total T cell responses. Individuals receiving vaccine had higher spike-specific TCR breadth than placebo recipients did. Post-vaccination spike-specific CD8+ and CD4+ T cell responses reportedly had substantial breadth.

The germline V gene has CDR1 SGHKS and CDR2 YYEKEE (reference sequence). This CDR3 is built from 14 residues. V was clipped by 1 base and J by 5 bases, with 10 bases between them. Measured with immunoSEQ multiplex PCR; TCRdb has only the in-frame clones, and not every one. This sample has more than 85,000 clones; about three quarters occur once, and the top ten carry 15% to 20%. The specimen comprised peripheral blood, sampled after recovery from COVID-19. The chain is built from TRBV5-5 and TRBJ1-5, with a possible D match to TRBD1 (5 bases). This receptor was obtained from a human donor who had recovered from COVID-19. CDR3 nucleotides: TGTGCCAGCAGCTTGCGGGGGACCCATCAGCCCCAGCATTTT. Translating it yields CASSLRGTHQPQHF.